A single sample is the source of the 16 T cell receptor beta chains below, sequenced in a study of siplizumab effects on memory and regulatory T cells. This table comes from immunoSEQ multiplex PCR, and its TCRdb copy is limited to in-frame clones, with some not included. The sample has approximately 46,000 clones, roughly 93% seen once. Sample: CD8+ T cells sorted from blood. The receptors come from a human donor in good health.

The rearrangement uses TRBV29-1 and TRBJ2-2, with D maybe TRBD1 (6 bases). Germline CDR1 reads SQVTM; CDR2 reads ANQGSEA. The CDR3 runs to 13 residues. The V end was cut by 7 bases, the J end by 5 bases, with 14 bases between. The CDR3 sequence is CSAQGWETGELFF. The DNA of the CDR3 is TGCAGCGCACAGGGTTGGGAGACCGGGGAGCTGTTTTTT.

Within the sample, this clone is medium-sized. The gene calls are TRBV2 and TRBJ2-1; the D is unclear. V was shortened by 7 bases and J by 0 bases, with 10 bases between the two germline ends. Looked up from germline, CDR1 is SNHLY and CDR2 is FYNNEI. The CDR3 totals 14 residues. The CDR3 region is CASTFLGSYNEQFF. CDR3 DNA: TGTGCCAGCACGTTTCTGGGCTCCTACAATGAGCAGTTCTTC.

This clone showed up just once. V usage is TRBV15 and J usage is TRBJ1-1, with unresolved D. V lost 8 bases and J 1 base, leaving 11 bases between the germline ends. Germline CDR1 is LNHNV and CDR2 is YYDKDF (reference sequence). The CDR3 totals 13 residues. As DNA, the CDR3 is TGTGCCACCGGGGTTGGACCGAACACTGAAGCTTTCTTT. Its translation: CATGVGPNTEAFF.

The chain uses TRBV6-1 and TRBJ1-3, with D unresolved. This CDR3 is 10 amino acids long. Germline V gene sequence: CDR1 MNHNS, CDR2 SASEGT. Here the CDR3 reads CAVGHNGIYF. CDR3 nucleotides: TGTGCAGTTGGTCATAATGGCATATATTTT.

V usage is TRBV2 and J usage is TRBJ1-1; 7 bases align to TRBD1. Germline V CDR1 and CDR2: SNHLY, FYNNEI. This CDR3 contains 14 residues. Unmatched junction bases numbered 4, after V lost 6 bases and J lost 0 bases. The CDR3 DNA is TGTGCCAGCAGCTACGGGACAGTGAACACTGAAGCTTTCTTT. Protein sequence: CASSYGTVNTEAFF.

The chain carries TRBV14 and TRBJ2-7, with TRBD1 as a possible D gene (6 bases). CDR3 length: 15 amino acids. CDR1 is SGHDN and CDR2 is FVKESK in the germline V gene. Trimming took 4 bases from V and 6 from J, leaving 19 bases between them. This chain's CDR3 is CASSPLTTGLREQYF. The CDR3 coding sequence is TGTGCCAGCAGCCCCTTGACGACAGGTTTACGCGAGCAGTACTTC. Full variable domain (missing parts from reference TRBV14 and TRBJ2-7): EAGVTQFPSHSVIEKGQTVTLRCDPISGHDNLYWYRRVMGKEIKFLLHFVKESKQDESGMPNNRFLAERTGGTYSTLKVQPAELEDSGVYFCASSPLTTGLREQYFGPGTRLTVT.

This clone was recorded only once. This chain connects TRBV6-6 to TRBJ1-2; tentative D call: TRBD1 (5 bases). Per germline, CDR1 MNHNY and CDR2 SVGAGI (reference sequence). This CDR3 is 14 amino acids long. V was clipped by 5 bases and J by 4 bases, with 14 bases between them. CDR3 bases: TGTGCCAGCAGTGAGACAGTGGGACTCTATGGCTACACCTTC. Translated, it gives CASSETVGLYGYTF.

This clone was seen once. DNA for the CDR3: TGCGCCAGCAGCCTCGGGGACGGGTACGAGCAGTACTTC. Translated: CASSLGDGYEQYF. This sequence joins TRBV4-1 and TRBJ2-7; D possibly uses TRBD1 or TRBD2 (5 bases each). In germline, CDR1 is MGHRA, CDR2 YSYEKL. The CDR3 covers 13 residues. The germline V and J ends were trimmed by 4 bases and 4 bases, with 11 bases remaining between them.

As DNA, the CDR3 is TGTGCCAGCAGCGAAAGTGGCGGGAGGGCAGGATACGAGCAGTACTTC. Its translation: CASSESGGRAGYEQYF. The chain uses TRBV13 and TRBJ2-7; TRBD2 matches 9 bases. The V gene's germline CDR1 is PRHDT and CDR2 FYEKMQ (reference sequence). CDR3 size: 16 residues. With 5 bases clipped from V and 4 bases from J, the junction kept 12 bases outside the gene matches.

This chain links TRBV11-2 with TRBJ2-7, with TRBD2 matching over 7 bases. In germline, CDR1 is SGHAT, CDR2 FQNNGV. V was pared by 5 bases and J by 2 bases, with 15 bases of the junction left unmatched. The CDR3 consists of 17 residues. CDR3 sequence reads: CASSAAATLGGAYEQYF. DNA for the CDR3: TGTGCCAGCAGCGCAGCGGCCACCCTGGGGGGGGCCTACGAGCAGTACTTC.

The chain combines TRBV4-1 with TRBJ1-1, with TRBD1 matching 12 bases. CDR3 length: 15 residues. Trimming took 3 bases from V and 6 from J; bases not matched to a gene: 5. Germline V gives CDR1 MGHRA, CDR2 YSYEKL. DNA for the CDR3: TGCGCCAGCAGCCATACCCGGGACAGGGGGCCTGAAGCTTTCTTT. Its translation: CASSHTRDRGPEAFF.

This sequence joins TRBV6-1 and TRBJ1-5; TRBD1 might be the D (5 bases). The CDR3 runs 19 residues. Trimming removed 2 bases at V and 6 bases at J, with 26 bases between. Germline V gene sequence: CDR1 MNHNS, CDR2 SASEGT. In nucleotides, the CDR3 is TGTGCCAGCAGTGAATCGGGGGAGCGAGTTCCACCCGGGCTTCAGCCCCAGCATTTT. As protein: CASSESGERVPPGLQPQHF.

V is TRBV19 and J is TRBJ2-3; 7 nucleotides match TRBD1. Unmatched junction bases numbered 2, after V lost 1 base and J lost 7 bases. The CDR3 contains 13 residues. In germline, CDR1 is LNHDA, CDR2 SQIVND (reference sequence). The DNA for the CDR3 is TGTGCCAGTAGTATAGGGGGACAGTATACGCAGTATTTT. The encoded protein is CASSIGGQYTQYF.

Turning to this clone: Other DNA sequences in this specimen translate into the identical CDR3. The V and J genes are TRBV11-2 and TRBJ2-7; a weak D match, TRBD2 (5 bases). With 3 bases removed from V and 1 base from J, the gap between germline ends came to 7 bases. Germline V lookup: CDR1 SGHAT, CDR2 FQNNGV. The CDR3 is made up of 13 amino acids. CDR3 loop: CASSLSGSYEQYF. The CDR3 DNA is TGTGCCAGCAGCTTGAGCGGATCCTACGAGCAGTACTTC.

The chain recombines TRBV5-6 with TRBJ1-5; the D is unclear. Looked up from germline, CDR1 is SGHDT and CDR2 is YYEEEE. This CDR3 is built from 15 residues. Trimming removed 2 bases at V and 4 bases at J, with 13 bases between. This CDR3 is CASSFWLVNNQPQHF. CDR3 bases: TGTGCCAGCAGCTTTTGGTTGGTAAATAATCAGCCCCAGCATTTT.

A remark on this clone: Relative to the germline gene, one junction end is altered; a read error may explain this. This chain joins TRBV5-1 and TRBJ2-7, with D tentatively TRBD2 (6 bases). Germline V lookup: CDR1 SGHRS, CDR2 YFSETQ. The length of the CDR3 is 19 residues. CDR3 region: CASSLEAPAGLHIEPGRDF. CDR3 DNA sequence: TGCGCCAGCAGCTTGGAAGCCCCCGCAGGACTACACATTGAACCAGGTCGCGACTTC.